This T cell receptor (beta chain) was recorded in a study of T-cell reconstitution after alpha-beta-depleted transplantation in children. General study points: Surviving recipient T cells and thymic progenitors produced the high day-60 TCRbeta diversity seen in some patients. Expanded graft clones numbering several hundred reportedly gave rise to alpha-beta T cells about two months after transplant.

This clonotype has just a few counts. The antigen remains unidentified. The ends lost 4 bases at V and 0 bases at J; junction bases unmatched: 7. Germline V gene lookup returns CDR1 SGHRS and CDR2 YFSETQ. CDR3 length: 16 amino acids. For TCRbeta, the library was prepared with unique molecular identifiers. TCRdb passed the PCR reads through MiXCR, listing each CDR3 protein once. The sample has 480,000 or so distinct CDR3 sequences, roughly a tenth seen once. The rearrangement links TRBV5-1 to TRBJ2-4; TRBD2 matches 7 bases. The clonotype originates from a child aged 2 to 10 with inherited bone marrow failure, due to receive a stem cell transplant. The sample was PBMCs, taken before TCRalphabeta/CD19-depleted stem cell transplant. The DNA of the CDR3 is TGCGCCAGCAGCCATGGACTAGTCAAAGCCAAAAACATTCAGTACTTC. It translates to CASSHGLVKAKNIQYF.